A single sample is the source of the 2 T cell receptor beta chains below, sequenced in a study of blood T cell repertoires in COVID-19. TCRdb keeps only in-frame clones here, not all; method: immunoSEQ multiplex PCR. Of some 150,000 clones in the sample, about 85% were seen once. Specimen: peripheral blood. The receptors stem from a man aged 40-49 years with acute or convalescent COVID-19.

This chain connects TRBV7-6 to TRBJ2-5; possible D gene TRBD2, 6 bases. Germline V gene lookup returns CDR1 SGHVS and CDR2 FNYEAQ. This CDR3 region has 16 residues. Trimming took 1 base from V and 2 from J, leaving 14 bases between them. CDR3 sequence: CASSLEPGRGQETQYF. In nucleotides, the CDR3 is TGTGCCAGCAGCTTAGAACCGGGCCGGGGGCAAGAGACCCAGTACTTC. The full variable domain, completed using reference TRBV7-6 and TRBJ2-5, is GAGVSQSPRYKVTKRGQDVALRCDPISGHVSLYWYRQALGQGPEFLTYFNYEAQQDKSGLPNDRFSAERPEGSISTLTIQRTEQRDSAMYRCASSLEPGRGQETQYFGPGTRLLVL.

V is TRBV18 and J is TRBJ1-6, with 9 bases matching TRBD1. Trimming cost V 6 bases and J 9 bases; bases outside gene matches: 9. The germline V gene encodes CDR1 KGHSH and CDR2 LQKENI. The CDR3 is made up of 15 amino acids. CDR3 sequence: CASSLGQGRTSPLHF. The CDR3 DNA is TGTGCCAGCTCGCTAGGACAGGGGAGGACTTCACCCCTCCACTTT.